The rows below give T cell receptor beta chains drawn from one sample of a study of spatial heterogeneity in lung cancer. In TCRdb, the 5' RACE reads were re-called with MiXCR into one record per CDR3 protein. The data contain around 48,000 distinct CDR3 sequences, approximately 5.3% of them singletons. This material consisted of PBMCs, taken at surgery. The receptors were gathered from a male donor with early-stage non-small cell lung cancer. Both conserved end residues are part of each CDR3. The order of the fields is J gene, clone size, V gene, D gene, CDR3 protein, CDR3 DNA. A D gene is named only where the DNA matches it firmly. Clone size is not always given. Where it is, it says once, few, many or a class for expanded clones.

J: TRBJ2-2; size: many; V: TRBV3-1; D: .; CDR3: CASSQIGGDGSGELFF; DNA: TGTGCCAGCAGCCAAATTGGGGGAGACGGGTCCGGGGAGCTGTTTTTT
J: TRBJ2-1; size: many; V: TRBV20-1; D: TRBD2; CDR3: CSASRTSGNEQFF; DNA: TGCAGTGCTAGTAGGACTAGCGGAAATGAGCAGTTCTTC
J: TRBJ2-1; size: many; V: TRBV25-1; D: .; CDR3: CASGLRGPHEQFF; DNA: TGTGCCAGCGGCCTCCGAGGGCCCCATGAGCAGTTCTTC
J: TRBJ2-1; size: many; V: TRBV5-1; D: .; CDR3: CASSLVGYRDEQFF; DNA: TGCGCCAGCAGCTTGGTTGGGTACCGGGATGAGCAGTTCTTC
J: TRBJ2-1; size: many; V: TRBV20-1; D: .; CDR3: CSARRYNEQFF; DNA: TGCAGTGCTAGACGTTACAATGAGCAGTTCTTC
J: TRBJ2-3; size: .; V: TRBV7-2; D: TRBD2; CDR3: CASSPPGLAGVDTQYF; DNA: TGTGCCAGCAGCCCTCCGGGACTAGCGGGAGTAGATACGCAGTATTTT
J: TRBJ2-3; size: many; V: TRBV12-3/TRBV12-4; D: .; CDR3: CASSLGQGVGTDTQYF; DNA: TGTGCCAGCAGTTTAGGGCAGGGTGTAGGCACAGATACGCAGTATTTT
J: TRBJ2-1; size: many; V: TRBV20-1; D: TRBD2; CDR3: CSANTQSGREYNEQFF; DNA: TGCAGTGCTAATACCCAGAGCGGGAGGGAATACAATGAGCAGTTCTTC
J: TRBJ1-1; size: many; V: TRBV4-2; D: .; CDR3: CASSQDSYTEAFF; DNA: TGTGCCAGCAGCCAAGATTCGTACACTGAAGCTTTCTTT
J: TRBJ2-2; size: many; V: TRBV6-5; D: .; CDR3: CASTAPNTGELFF; DNA: TGTGCCAGCACGGCACCGAACACCGGGGAGCTGTTTTTT
J: TRBJ2-7; size: many; V: TRBV5-6; D: .; CDR3: CASSYRGEPGLEQYF; DNA: TGTGCCAGCAGCTACCGGGGAGAGCCGGGGCTCGAGCAGTACTTC
J: TRBJ2-5; size: many; V: TRBV7-2; D: .; CDR3: CASSFARRQETQYF; DNA: TGTGCCAGCAGCTTCGCCAGGCGCCAAGAGACCCAGTACTTC
J: TRBJ2-5; size: many; V: TRBV6-2/TRBV6-3; D: TRBD1; CDR3: CASSYSTGGLDQETQYF; DNA: TGTGCCAGCAGTTACTCGACAGGGGGCTTGGATCAAGAGACCCAGTACTTC
J: TRBJ2-3; size: many; V: TRBV29-1; D: TRBD1; CDR3: CSVERDRGTDTQYF; DNA: TGCAGCGTTGAGAGGGACAGGGGTACAGATACGCAGTATTTT
J: TRBJ2-1; size: many; V: TRBV5-6; D: TRBD2; CDR3: CASSGRGGRKFFEQFF; DNA: TGTGCCAGCAGCGGGAGGGGCGGGAGAAAGTTTTTTGAGCAGTTCTTC
J: TRBJ2-7; size: many; V: TRBV20-1; D: .; CDR3: CSARLLEGWSYEQYF; DNA: TGCAGTGCTAGACTACTAGAAGGATGGTCCTACGAGCAGTACTTC
J: TRBJ2-1; size: few; V: TRBV7-6; D: .; CDR3: CASSLTDEQFF; DNA: TGTGCCAGCAGCTTAACAGATGAGCAGTTCTTC
J: TRBJ2-7; size: many; V: TRBV5-1; D: .; CDR3: CASVGVPGSYEQYF; DNA: TGCGCCAGCGTAGGGGTCCCCGGCTCCTACGAGCAGTACTTC
J: TRBJ2-5; size: many; V: TRBV18; D: .; CDR3: CASSPQGTRETQYF; DNA: TGTGCCAGCTCACCACAAGGGACACGCGAGACCCAGTACTTC
J: TRBJ2-7; size: many; V: TRBV18; D: TRBD1; CDR3: CASSPGTGLYEQYF; DNA: TGTGCCAGCTCACCAGGGACAGGACTCTACGAGCAGTACTTC
J: TRBJ1-2; size: many; V: TRBV29-1; D: .; CDR3: CSVEDPANYGYTF; DNA: TGCAGCGTTGAAGATCCAGCTAACTATGGCTACACCTTC
J: TRBJ2-1; size: many; V: TRBV6-2/TRBV6-3; D: TRBD2; CDR3: CASSYRTSGAPYNEQFF; DNA: TGTGCCAGCAGTTACCGGACTAGCGGGGCACCCTACAATGAGCAGTTCTTC